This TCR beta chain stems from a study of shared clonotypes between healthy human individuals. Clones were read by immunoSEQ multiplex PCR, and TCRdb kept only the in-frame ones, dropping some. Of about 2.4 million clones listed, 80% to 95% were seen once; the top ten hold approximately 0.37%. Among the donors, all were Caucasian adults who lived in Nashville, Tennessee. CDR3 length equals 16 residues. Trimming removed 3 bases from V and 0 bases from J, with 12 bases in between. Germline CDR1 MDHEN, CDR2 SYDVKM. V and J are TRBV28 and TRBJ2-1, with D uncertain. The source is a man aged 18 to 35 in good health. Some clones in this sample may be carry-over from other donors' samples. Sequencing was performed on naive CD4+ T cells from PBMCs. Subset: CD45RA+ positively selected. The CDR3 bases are TGTGCCAGCAGTTTGAATCCAGCGAGCTCCTACAATGAGCAGTTCTTC. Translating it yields CASSLNPASSYNEQFF.